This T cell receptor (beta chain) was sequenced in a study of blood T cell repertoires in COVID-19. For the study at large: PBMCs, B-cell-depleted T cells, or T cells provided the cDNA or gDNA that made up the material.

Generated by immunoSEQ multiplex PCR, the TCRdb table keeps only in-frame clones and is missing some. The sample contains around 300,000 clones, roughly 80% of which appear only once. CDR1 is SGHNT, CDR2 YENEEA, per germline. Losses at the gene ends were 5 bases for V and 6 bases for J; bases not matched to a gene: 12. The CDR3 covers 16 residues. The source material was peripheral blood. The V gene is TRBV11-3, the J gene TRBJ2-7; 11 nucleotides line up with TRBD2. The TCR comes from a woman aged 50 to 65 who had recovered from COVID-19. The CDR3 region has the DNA TGTGCCAGCAGCCCACGGGTTAGCGGGAGGGCGGTCGAGCAGTACTTC. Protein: CASSPRVSGRAVEQYF.